The 13 T cell receptor beta chains reported below all come from one sample, sequenced in a study of cytomegalovirus exposure and HLA in healthy donors. Amplification used 60 Vbeta primers and 13 Jbeta primers. Libraries were prepared by immunoSEQ multiplex PCR; TCRdb keeps only in-frame clonotypes and omits some of them. The table lists 110,000 or so clones, under 90% of them singletons, with about 2.4% in the top ten. Sequencing was performed on PBMCs. Receptors originate from a woman aged 40 to 50 in good health and CMV-seronegative.

This chain connects TRBV6-5 to TRBJ1-2; 8 bases align to TRBD1. The CDR3 extends over 13 amino acids. Germline CDR1 MNHEY, CDR2 SVGAGI. V lost 11 bases, J lost 2 bases, and 7 bases stayed unmatched. The CDR3 loop reads CAVRPGGNYGYTF. The CDR3 coding sequence is TGTGCCGTGAGGCCAGGGGGCAACTATGGCTACACCTTC.

The chain carries TRBV9 and TRBJ2-1; 10 bases fit TRBD2. V trimming: 5 bases; J trimming: 0 bases; junction bases outside the gene matches: 14. The CDR3 totals 19 residues. Germline CDR1 SGDLS, CDR2 YYNGEE. The CDR3 loop is CASRGNGAGGLSSYNEQFF. CDR3 DNA: TGTGCCAGCAGGGGGAATGGAGCGGGAGGGCTTAGCTCCTACAATGAGCAGTTCTTC.

V gene TRBV6-5 combines with J gene TRBJ2-2, with a possible D match to TRBD1 (6 bases). The CDR3 length is 13 residues. V lost 8 bases to trimming and J lost 0 bases, with 7 bases between them. Germline V gene lookup returns CDR1 MNHEY and CDR2 SVGAGI. CDR3 DNA: TGTGCCAGCGGACAGTCGAACACCGGGGAGCTGTTTTTT. Its protein product is CASGQSNTGELFF.

This chain uses TRBV5-1 with TRBJ2-1, with 15 bases aligning to TRBD2. The germline gives CDR1 SGHRS, CDR2 YFSETQ. Losses at the gene ends were 0 bases for V and 6 bases for J; bases not matched to a gene: 10. This CDR3 has 19 residues. Here the CDR3 reads CASSLAGLAGGRGGNEQFF. CDR3 DNA sequence: TGCGCCAGCAGCTTGGCGGGACTAGCGGGAGGAAGAGGAGGCAATGAGCAGTTCTTC.

The gene calls are TRBV6-1 and TRBJ1-5; D is uncertain. Germline CDR1 reads MNHNS; CDR2 reads SASEGT. The CDR3 sequence is 13 residues long. The V end lost 2 bases, the J end lost 5 bases, and 7 bases lay between the germline ends. The CDR3 sequence is CASSEWQYQPQHF. CDR3 nucleotides: TGTGCCAGCAGTGAATGGCAGTATCAGCCCCAGCATTTT.

The chain recombines TRBV5-1 with TRBJ1-6; D perhaps matches TRBD1 (5 bases). The V end lost 2 bases, the J end lost 4 bases, and 13 bases lay between the germline ends. Germline V gene lookup returns CDR1 SGHRS and CDR2 YFSETQ. The CDR3 is made up of 16 amino acids. The CDR3 region has the DNA TGCGCCAGCAGCTTCTCCCGGGGGATGTATAATTCACCCCTCCACTTT. It codes for CASSFSRGMYNSPLHF.

The rearrangement uses TRBV6-6 and TRBJ1-3; D is uncertain. The V and J ends lost 5 bases and 2 bases respectively, with 10 bases between them. The germline CDR1 and CDR2 sequences are MNHNY and SVGAGI (reference sequence). This CDR3 has 14 amino acids. The DNA for the CDR3 is TGTGCCAGCAGTGATAGCAGTCCTGGAAACACCATATATTTT. Amino acids: CASSDSSPGNTIYF.

The genes are TRBV19 and TRBJ2-2; D call uncertain. The CDR3 runs 15 residues. The V end was cut by 5 bases, the J end by 0 bases, with 10 bases between. The germline CDR1 and CDR2 sequences are LNHDA and SQIVND (reference sequence). The CDR3 nucleotides read TGTGCCAGTAGTTTGATTGGCACGAACACCGGGGAGCTGTTTTTT. Amino acids: CASSLIGTNTGELFF.

The V and J genes are TRBV5-1 and TRBJ2-3; 11 bases agree with TRBD2. Germline CDR1 is SGHRS and CDR2 is YFSETQ. This CDR3 has 18 residues. V gave up 3 bases and J gave up 5 bases; unmatched junction bases: 14. This CDR3 is CASSSGTSGYFVGDTQYF. Here the CDR3 DNA reads TGCGCCAGCAGCTCCGGGACTAGCGGATATTTTGTCGGAGATACGCAGTATTTT. Filled out from reference TRBV5-1 and TRBJ2-3, the complete variable domain reads KAGVTQTPRYLIKTRGQQVTLSCSPISGHRSVSWYQQTPGQGLQFLFEYFSETQRNKGNFPGRFSGRQFSNSRSEMNVSTLELGDSALYLCASSSGTSGYFVGDTQYFGPGTRLTVL.

The chain employs TRBV9 and TRBJ2-2; possible D gene TRBD1, 6 bases. CDR3 size: 15 residues. Trimming pared 3 bases from V and 1 base from J, leaving 10 bases between. Germline V gene lookup returns CDR1 SGDLS and CDR2 YYNGEE. CDR3 loop: CASSAQGGNTGELFF. The DNA of the CDR3 is TGTGCCAGCAGCGCACAGGGTGGGAACACCGGGGAGCTGTTTTTT.

This sequence joins TRBV5-1 and TRBJ2-3, with 16 bases matching TRBD2. V trimming: 7 bases; J trimming: 1 base; junction bases outside the gene matches: 3. CDR1 SGHRS and CDR2 YFSETQ come from the germline V gene. There are 16 residues in the CDR3. Here the CDR3 reads CASGTSGRAGTDTQYF. For the CDR3, the DNA is TGCGCCAGCGGGACTAGCGGGAGGGCCGGCACAGATACGCAGTATTTT.

The rearrangement joins TRBV28 to TRBJ2-2; 10 bases are a match to TRBD1. There are 16 residues in the CDR3. Germline CDR1 is MDHEN and CDR2 is SYDVKM. The V segment lost 11 bases and the J segment 4 bases; nucleotides outside the gene matches: 13. The CDR3 here is CAARDRGAGGTGELFF. Written as DNA, the CDR3 is TGTGCCGCCCGGGACAGGGGCGCAGGGGGCACCGGGGAGCTGTTTTTT.

V is TRBV2 and J is TRBJ2-5; D uncertain. The germline gives CDR1 SNHLY, CDR2 FYNNEI. The CDR3 has 14 amino acids. The V end was cut by 7 bases, the J end by 5 bases, with 17 bases between. CDR3 residues: CASIEEFVTETQYF. CDR3 bases: TGTGCCAGCATCGAGGAATTCGTGACCGAGACCCAGTACTTC. Using reference TRBV2 and TRBJ2-5 for the parts outside the CDR3, the full variable domain is EPEVTQTPSHQVTQMGQEVILRCVPISNHLYFYWYRQILGQKVEFLVSFYNNEISEKSEIFDDQFSVERPDGSNFTLKIRSTKLEDSAMYFCASIEEFVTETQYFGPGTRLLVL.